This is a list of T cell receptor beta chains from one sample in a study of neurological immune-mediated disorders. Using its own MiXCR run on the 5' RACE reads, TCRdb lists one record per CDR3 protein. Here the sample spans 70,000 to 95,000 distinct CDR3 sequences, approximately 13% being singletons. Sequencing used PBMCs. Every receptor here comes from a female donor with HTLV-1-associated myelopathy (HAM/TSP). Each CDR3 is given with its conserved first and last residue. D genes are given only for firm matches. Not all rows give a size; the values are once, few, many and, for expanded clones, a class.

CASSYQDRDYNEQFF,TGTGCCAGCAGTTACCAGGACAGGGACTACAATGAGCAGTTCTTC,NA,TRBV28,TRBJ2-1,TRBD1
CASTNQGTEPNYEQYF,TGTGCCAGCACCAATCAGGGAACAGAACCCAACTACGAGCAGTACTTC,many,TRBV28,TRBJ2-7,NA
CASSFGGVDKNIQYF,TGTGCCAGCAGTTTCGGGGGTGTGGACAAAAACATTCAGTACTTC,many,TRBV28,TRBJ2-4,NA
CASSSSGGASDEQFF,TGCGCCAGCAGCTCCAGCGGGGGGGCTAGCGATGAGCAGTTCTTC,many,TRBV5-1,TRBJ2-1,TRBD2
CASGDTSNQPQHF,TGTGCCAGCGGGGACACTAGCAATCAGCCCCAGCATTTT,many,TRBV27,TRBJ1-5,NA
CASDAGATDTQYF,TGTGCCAGTGACGCAGGAGCCACAGATACGCAGTATTTT,many,TRBV9,TRBJ2-3,NA
CASSHARGPTYEQYF,TGTGCCAGCAGTCATGCGCGGGGGCCGACCTACGAGCAGTACTTC,many,TRBV27,TRBJ2-7,NA
CASSLRTSTDTQYF,TGTGCCAGCAGCCTTAGAACTAGCACAGATACGCAGTATTTT,NA,TRBV7-3,TRBJ2-3,NA
CASSDQGASYGYTF,TGTGCCAGCAGTGACCAGGGGGCATCCTATGGCTACACCTTC,many,TRBV2,TRBJ1-2,TRBD1
CASFRGGSYEQYF,TGTGCCAGTTTCCGGGGCGGGTCCTACGAGCAGTACTTC,few,TRBV6-6,TRBJ2-7,NA
CASTERGSNGELFF,TGCGCCAGCACTGAGAGGGGGAGTAACGGGGAGCTGTTTTTT,many,TRBV5-1,TRBJ2-2,NA
CASSSAAGEQPQHF,TGCGCCAGCAGCTCGGCGGCAGGGGAGCAGCCCCAGCATTTT,many,TRBV5-1,TRBJ1-5,NA
CASRHYEQYF,TGTGCCAGCAGGCACTACGAGCAGTACTTC,NA,TRBV6-1,TRBJ2-7,NA
CASSDPGQGIRYTEAFF,TGTGCCAGCAGTGATCCGGGACAGGGTATACGGTACACTGAAGCTTTCTTT,many,TRBV28,TRBJ1-1,TRBD1
CASSLVWGGADTQYF,TGTGCCAGCAGCTTGGTGTGGGGGGGGGCCGATACGCAGTATTTT,NA,TRBV5-6,TRBJ2-3,NA
CASSLYTDTQYF,TGTGCCAGCAGCTTATATACCGATACGCAGTATTTT,many,TRBV7-9,TRBJ2-3,NA
CASSMSTAGGYYGYTF,TGCGCCAGCTCGATGAGCACCGCAGGGGGCTACTATGGCTACACCTTC,many,TRBV5-1,TRBJ1-2,TRBD1
CASSLVGVGYGYTF,TGTGCCAGCAGTTTAGTCGGGGTAGGCTATGGCTACACCTTC,many,TRBV28,TRBJ1-2,NA
CASSYVEPGGFQETQYF,TGTGCCAGCAGTTACGTCGAGCCGGGGGGGTTCCAAGAGACCCAGTACTTC,many,TRBV6-5,TRBJ2-5,TRBD2
CSARDILGTGGFYEQYF,TGCAGTGCTAGAGATATTCTTGGGACAGGGGGTTTCTACGAGCAGTACTTC,many,TRBV20-1,TRBJ2-7,TRBD1
CAISEGTATTNEQFF,TGTGCCATCAGTGAAGGGACAGCGACTACCAATGAGCAGTTCTTC,many,TRBV10-3,TRBJ2-1,TRBD1
CASKWGGRGQETQYF,TGTGCCAGCAAGTGGGGGGGCCGGGGGCAGGAGACCCAGTACTTC,many,TRBV7-2,TRBJ2-5,NA
CASRMGPSGAYEQYF,TGCGCCAGCAGGATGGGGCCTAGCGGGGCCTACGAGCAGTACTTC,NA,TRBV5-1,TRBJ2-7,TRBD2
CASSLDAAGYTF,TGCGCCAGCAGCTTGGACGCCGCTGGCTACACCTTC,many,TRBV5-1,TRBJ1-2,NA
CASSLDREGTDTQYF,TGTGCCAGCAGCTTAGACAGGGAGGGCACAGATACGCAGTATTTT,many,TRBV7-9,TRBJ2-3,NA
CSAGRTGTAAKNIQYF,TGCAGTGCCGGGAGGACCGGGACGGCAGCCAAAAACATTCAGTACTTC,NA,TRBV20-1,TRBJ2-4,TRBD2
CASKRTGDGYTF,TGTGCCAGCAAAAGGACAGGGGATGGCTACACCTTC,many,TRBV6-5,TRBJ1-2,TRBD1
CASSPGQGVEEGRAFF,TGCGCCAGCAGTCCTGGACAGGGGGTTGAAGAGGGGCGCGCTTTCTTT,many,TRBV10-1,TRBJ1-1,TRBD1
CASSYQGAGGYTF,TGTGCCAGCAGTTATCAGGGGGCCGGTGGCTACACCTTC,many,TRBV6-6,TRBJ1-2,TRBD1
CASSSSSGGTDTQYF,TGTGCCAGCAGCTCGTCAAGCGGGGGCACAGATACGCAGTATTTT,many,TRBV7-8,TRBJ2-3,TRBD2
CASSPGRRGPEKLFF,TGCGCCAGCAGCCCCGGTAGACGGGGGCCTGAAAAACTGTTTTTT,many,TRBV5-1,TRBJ1-4,NA
CASSQVETDTQYF,TGCGCCAGCAGCCAAGTTGAGACAGATACGCAGTATTTT,many,TRBV4-1,TRBJ2-3,NA
CASQRGTYEQYF,TGTGCCAGCCAACGGGGCACCTACGAGCAGTACTTC,many,TRBV28,TRBJ2-7,NA
CASSLGRSRTEAFF,TGTGCCAGCAGCTTGGGCCGGAGCCGCACTGAAGCTTTCTTT,many,TRBV5-8,TRBJ1-1,NA
CASSPVDRVFNYGYTF,TGTGCCAGCAGTCCCGTCGATAGGGTCTTTAACTATGGCTACACCTTC,many,TRBV6-5,TRBJ1-2,NA
CASSAAGQGGNEQFF,TGTGCCAGCAGTGCGGCGGGACAGGGAGGGAATGAGCAGTTCTTC,many,TRBV12-3/TRBV12-4,TRBJ2-1,TRBD1
CASRPGLGGNQPQHF,TGTGCCAGCAGACCGGGACTCGGCGGCAATCAGCCCCAGCATTTT,many,TRBV6-5,TRBJ1-5,NA
CASSLVSGGSYEQYF,TGCGCCAGCAGCTTGGTTAGCGGGGGCTCCTACGAGCAGTACTTC,many,TRBV5-1,TRBJ2-7,TRBD2
CATRDRGISGANVLTF,TGTGCCACCCGGGACAGGGGAATTTCTGGGGCCAACGTCCTGACTTTC,few,TRBV5-6,TRBJ2-6,TRBD1
CASSLEWGGGNTIYF,TGCGCCAGCAGCTTGGAATGGGGCGGAGGAAACACCATATATTTT,many,TRBV5-1,TRBJ1-3,NA
CASSSRAAEETQYF,TGCGCCAGCAGCTCAAGGGCGGCGGAAGAGACCCAGTACTTC,many,TRBV5-1,TRBJ2-5,NA
CASSLVLRHPNEQFF,TGTGCCAGCAGCTTAGTACTTAGACACCCGAATGAGCAGTTCTTC,many,TRBV7-9,TRBJ2-1,NA